The clone carrying this T cell receptor beta chain was recorded a few times. Its antigen remains unidentified. This record comes from a study of T cells after yellow fever vaccination. Study context: Where fractions had low cell numbers, libraries were prepared from them with the SMART-Seq v4 Ultra Low Input RNA kit. Study-wide results and caveats: A minor fraction of clonotypes spanned both CD4 and CD8 compartments. Post-booster reappearance was seen for most primary-vaccination clones (around 96% CD4, about 90% CD8).

Template switching with 5'RACE generated the TCR cDNA and added a universal primer site and UMIs. TCRdb re-analysed the 5' RACE reads in MiXCR, keeping a single row per CDR3 protein. This table has about 320,000 distinct CDR3 sequences, 9.5% to 15% appearing once. Germline values: CDR1 MNHEY, CDR2 SMNVEV (reference sequence). CDR3 length equals 16 residues. The V end lost 0 bases, the J end lost 1 base, and 12 bases lay between the germline ends. The V gene is TRBV27, the J gene TRBJ1-2; D not resolved. This specimen consisted of CD4+ T cells sorted from PBMCs, obtained 15 days after the yellow fever booster vaccination. This clonotype was sampled from a man between 18 and 29 years old who received the YFV17D yellow fever vaccine. The CDR3 spells CASSLSWQSLNYGYTF. CDR3 coding DNA: TGTGCCAGCAGTTTATCGTGGCAGTCCCTTAACTATGGCTACACCTTC.